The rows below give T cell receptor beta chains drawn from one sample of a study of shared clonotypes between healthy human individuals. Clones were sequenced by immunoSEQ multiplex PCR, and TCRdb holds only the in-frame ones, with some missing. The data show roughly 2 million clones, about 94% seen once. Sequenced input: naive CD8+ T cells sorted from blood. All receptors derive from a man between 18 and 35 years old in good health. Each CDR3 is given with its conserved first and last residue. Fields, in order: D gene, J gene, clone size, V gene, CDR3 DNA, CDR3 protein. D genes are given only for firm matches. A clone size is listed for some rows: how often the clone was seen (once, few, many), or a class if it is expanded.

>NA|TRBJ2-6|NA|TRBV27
TGTGCCAGCAGTTTATACAGGGCTGGGGCCAACGTCCTGACTTTC
CASSLYRAGANVLTF
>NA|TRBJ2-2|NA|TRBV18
TGTGCCAGCTCACCACCACCGAGAGAGGGGGTATTTATCGGGGAGCTGTTTTTT
CASSPPPREGVFIGELFF
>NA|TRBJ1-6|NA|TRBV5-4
TGTGCCAGCAGCTCTTGGAATTCACCCCTCCACTTT
CASSSWNSPLHF
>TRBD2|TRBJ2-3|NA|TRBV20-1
TGCAGTGCTGGACTAGTGGATACGCAGTATTTT
CSAGLVDTQYF
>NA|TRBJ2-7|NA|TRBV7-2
TGTGCCAGCAGCTTAGGGTCAGGGCCCTACGAAGAGGCCTCCTACGAGCAGTACTTC
CASSLGSGPYEEASYEQYF
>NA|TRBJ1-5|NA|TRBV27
TGTGCCAGCAGAAACACCCGGGACACTAGCAATCAGCCCCAGCATTTT
CASRNTRDTSNQPQHF
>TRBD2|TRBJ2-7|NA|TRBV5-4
TGTGCCAGCAGCTTGGAGGGTAGCGGGGCATACGAGCAGTACTTC
CASSLEGSGAYEQYF
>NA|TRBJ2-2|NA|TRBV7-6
TGTGCCAGCAGCCGTGGGGCCGACACCGGGGAGCTGTTTTTT
CASSRGADTGELFF
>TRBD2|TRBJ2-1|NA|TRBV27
TGTGCCAGCAGAGGAAAAGCGGGGTTGGGTGATGAGCAGTTCTTC
CASRGKAGLGDEQFF
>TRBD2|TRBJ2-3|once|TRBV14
TGTGCCAGCAGTCCGACTAGCGGCACATTTGATACGCAGTATTTT
CASSPTSGTFDTQYF
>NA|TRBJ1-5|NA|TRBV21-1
TGTGCCAGCAGCAATGGACAGGGGAGCAATCAGCCCCAGCATTTT
CASSNGQGSNQPQHF
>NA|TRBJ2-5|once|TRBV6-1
TGTGCCAGCAGCCCCGATGGGACCCAGTACTTC
CASSPDGTQYF
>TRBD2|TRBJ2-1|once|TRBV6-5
TGTGCCAGCACCCCTGGCGGGAGCTCCTACAATGAGCAGTTCTTC
CASTPGGSSYNEQFF
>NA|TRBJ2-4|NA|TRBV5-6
TGTGCCAGCAGCCCCGCGGACAAAAACATTCAGTACTTC
CASSPADKNIQYF
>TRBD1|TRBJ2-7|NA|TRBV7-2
TGTGCCAGCAGCTCCGGGACAGGGCCTACCTACGAGCAGTACTTC
CASSSGTGPTYEQYF
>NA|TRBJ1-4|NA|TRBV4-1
TGCGCCAGCAGCCCCGGGGGTGGGGAAAAACTGTTTTTT
CASSPGGGEKLFF
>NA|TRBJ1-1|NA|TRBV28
TGTGCCAGCAGATTAGCCCCGGGATACCAGAACACTGAAGCTTTCTTT
CASRLAPGYQNTEAFF
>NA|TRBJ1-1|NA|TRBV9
TGTGCCAGCAGCTACGGGGTGGGGACTGAAGCTTTCTTT
CASSYGVGTEAFF
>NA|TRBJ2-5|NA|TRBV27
TGTGCCAGCAGTTTATTGTGGGGGGAGACCCAGTACTTC
CASSLLWGETQYF
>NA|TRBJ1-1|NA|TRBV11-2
TGTGCCAGCAGCTTAGGGACAGCCACTGAAGCTTTCTTT
CASSLGTATEAFF
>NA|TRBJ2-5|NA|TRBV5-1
TGCGCCAGCAGCTTGGCGACAGATCATCCGGAAGAGACCCAGTACTTC
CASSLATDHPEETQYF
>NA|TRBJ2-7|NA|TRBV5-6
TGTGCCAGCAGCTTGGGACAGATCCACGAGCAGTACTTC
CASSLGQIHEQYF
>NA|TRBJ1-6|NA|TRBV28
TGTGCCAGCAGTTTATGGGACACAGATTCACCCCTCCACTTT
CASSLWDTDSPLHF
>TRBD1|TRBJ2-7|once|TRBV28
TGTGCCAGCAGCCGGACAGGGGGGACCTACGAGCAGTACTTC
CASSRTGGTYEQYF
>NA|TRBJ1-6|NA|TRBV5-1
TGCGCCAGCAGCTATCCGGACGAATATAATTCACCCCTCCACTTT
CASSYPDEYNSPLHF
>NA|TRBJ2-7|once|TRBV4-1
TGCGCCAGCAGCCACACCAGGGGGGCCTACGAGCAGTACTTC
CASSHTRGAYEQYF
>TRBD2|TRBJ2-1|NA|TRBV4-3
TGCGCCAGCAGCTTTCTAGCGGGATCCGAGGGTACTGAGCAGTTCTTC
CASSFLAGSEGTEQFF
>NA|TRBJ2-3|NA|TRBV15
TGTGCCACCAGCAGAGACGGCGGAAACACAGATACGCAGTATTTT
CATSRDGGNTDTQYF
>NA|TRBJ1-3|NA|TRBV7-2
TGTGCCAGCAGCTTAAGTAACGGACCGCACTCTGGAAACACCATATATTTT
CASSLSNGPHSGNTIYF
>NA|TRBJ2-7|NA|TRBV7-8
TGTGCCAGCAGCTTATCTCTGGTTACGTCCTACGAGCAGTACTTC
CASSLSLVTSYEQYF
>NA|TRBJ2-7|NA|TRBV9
TGTGCCAGCAGCAACCTGATGGCAGCGGACACCTACGAGCAGTACTTC
CASSNLMAADTYEQYF
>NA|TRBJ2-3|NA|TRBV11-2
TGTGCCAGCAGCTTAGGACTAGTCGGCACAGATACGCAGTATTTT
CASSLGLVGTDTQYF
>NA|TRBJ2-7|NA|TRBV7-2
TGTGCCAGCAGCCCCCGTCGCGCCAGCTCCTACGAGCAGTACTTC
CASSPRRASSYEQYF
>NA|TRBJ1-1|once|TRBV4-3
TGCGCCAGCAGCTACCAGGGGCCCAACACTGAAGCTTTCTTT
CASSYQGPNTEAFF
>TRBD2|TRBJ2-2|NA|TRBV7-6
TGTGCCAGCAGCTTTGGACTAGCGGGGAACACCGGGGAGCTGTTTTTT
CASSFGLAGNTGELFF
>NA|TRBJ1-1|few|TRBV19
TGTGCCAGTAGTGTCGTTATGAACACTGAAGCTTTCTTT
CASSVVMNTEAFF
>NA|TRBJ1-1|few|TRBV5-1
TGCGCCAGCAGCTTGACAGTGAACACTGAAGCTTTCTTT
CASSLTVNTEAFF
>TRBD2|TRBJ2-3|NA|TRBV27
TGTGCCAGCGCCGGACTAGCGGGGGGGCATGGAGATACGCAGTATTTT
CASAGLAGGHGDTQYF
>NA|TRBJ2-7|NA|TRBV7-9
TGTGCCAGCAGCTGGGTCCCGGAGGAGCAGTACTTC
CASSWVPEEQYF
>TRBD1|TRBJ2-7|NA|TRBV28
TGTGCCAGCAGAAGACAGGGGAATTACTACGAGCAGTACTTC
CASRRQGNYYEQYF
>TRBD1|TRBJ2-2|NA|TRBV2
TGTGCCAGCAGTGCGTACAGGGGAGAAAACACCGGGGAGCTGTTTTTT
CASSAYRGENTGELFF
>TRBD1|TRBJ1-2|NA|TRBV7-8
TGTGCCAGCAGCTTAGCAGGACAGGTTAACTATGGCTACACCTTC
CASSLAGQVNYGYTF
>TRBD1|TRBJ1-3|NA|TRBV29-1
TGCAGCGTTACGGGACAGTTTTCCGGAAACACCATATATTTT
CSVTGQFSGNTIYF
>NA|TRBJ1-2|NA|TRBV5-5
TGTGCCAGCAGCTTGGATAGGGGAGGCTTACTTGAGGGCTACACCTTC
CASSLDRGGLLEGYTF
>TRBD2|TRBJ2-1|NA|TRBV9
TGTGCCAGCAGCGTAGCGGGGGGGCCCAATGAGCAGTTCTTC
CASSVAGGPNEQFF
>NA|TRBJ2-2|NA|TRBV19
TGTGCCAGTAGTATAGTGCCCTACGCCGGGGCCGGGGAGCTGTTTTTT
CASSIVPYAGAGELFF
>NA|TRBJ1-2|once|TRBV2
TGTGCCTTACCCGCGCAGGGCTACACCTTC
CALPAQGYTF
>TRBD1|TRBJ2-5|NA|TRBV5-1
TGCGCCAGCAGCTTGGGACAGGGGGCGGTCCCCCCACAAGAGACCCAGTACTTC
CASSLGQGAVPPQETQYF
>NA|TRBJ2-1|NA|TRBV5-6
TGTGCCACCTCGGTCGGGGGCTACAATGAGCAGTTCTTC
CATSVGGYNEQFF
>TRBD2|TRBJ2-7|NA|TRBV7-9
TGTGCCAGCAGCCCAACCGGGACTAGCGGCTCCTACGAGCAGTACTTC
CASSPTGTSGSYEQYF
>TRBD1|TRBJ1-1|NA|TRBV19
TGTGCCAGTAGTATAGGAGGTGGACAGGGGACTGAAGCTTTCTTT
CASSIGGGQGTEAFF
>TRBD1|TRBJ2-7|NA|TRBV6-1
TGTGCCAGCAGTGCCTATCCGGGACAGCTATACTCCTACGAGCAGTACTTC
CASSAYPGQLYSYEQYF
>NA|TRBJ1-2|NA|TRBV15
TGTGCCACCAGCAGAGACCTCGGGACCGAGCAAATCTATGGCTACACCTTC
CATSRDLGTEQIYGYTF
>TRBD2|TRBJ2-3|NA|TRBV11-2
TGTGCCAGCAGCTTATCTCCTAGCGGGAGCCCCTATGATACGCAGTATTTT
CASSLSPSGSPYDTQYF
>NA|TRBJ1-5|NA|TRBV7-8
TGTGCCAGCAGTGAGGGGAATCAGCCCCAGCATTTT
CASSEGNQPQHF